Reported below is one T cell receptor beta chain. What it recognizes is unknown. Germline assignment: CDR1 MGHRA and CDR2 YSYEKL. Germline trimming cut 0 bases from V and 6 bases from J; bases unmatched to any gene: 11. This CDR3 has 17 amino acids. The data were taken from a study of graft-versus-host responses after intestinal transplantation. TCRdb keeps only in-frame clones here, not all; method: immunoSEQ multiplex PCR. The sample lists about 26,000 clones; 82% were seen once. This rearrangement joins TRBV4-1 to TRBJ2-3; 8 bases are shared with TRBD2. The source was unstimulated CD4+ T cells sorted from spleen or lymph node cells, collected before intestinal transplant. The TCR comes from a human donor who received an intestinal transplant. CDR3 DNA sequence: TGCGCCAGCAGCCAAGACCACCTAGCGGGCGCTCGGGATACGCAGTATTTT. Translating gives CASSQDHLAGARDTQYF.